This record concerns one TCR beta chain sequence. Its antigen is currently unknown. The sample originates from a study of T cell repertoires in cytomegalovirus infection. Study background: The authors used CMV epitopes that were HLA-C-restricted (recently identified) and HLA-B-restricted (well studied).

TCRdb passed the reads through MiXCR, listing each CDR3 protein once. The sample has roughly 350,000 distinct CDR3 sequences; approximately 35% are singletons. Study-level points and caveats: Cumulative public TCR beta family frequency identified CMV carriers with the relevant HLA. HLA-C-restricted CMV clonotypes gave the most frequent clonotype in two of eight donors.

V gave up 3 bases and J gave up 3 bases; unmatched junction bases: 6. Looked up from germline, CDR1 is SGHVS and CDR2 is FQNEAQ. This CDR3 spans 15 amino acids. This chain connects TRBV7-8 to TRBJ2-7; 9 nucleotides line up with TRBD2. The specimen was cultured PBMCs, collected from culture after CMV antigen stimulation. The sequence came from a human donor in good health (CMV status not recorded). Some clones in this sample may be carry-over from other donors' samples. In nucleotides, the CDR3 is TGTGCCAGCAGCTTTGGTCTAGCGGGACTCTACGAGCAGTACGTC. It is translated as CASSFGLAGLYEQYV.